Below, 26 T cell receptor beta chains from the same sample are listed, as sequenced in a study of blood T cell repertoires in COVID-19. Clones were sequenced by immunoSEQ multiplex PCR, and TCRdb holds only the in-frame ones, with some missing. The table records around 100,000 clones, roughly 84% of them present only once. Specimen: peripheral blood. Every receptor here comes from a human donor in a cohort sampled during active COVID-19.

V usage is TRBV6-5 and J usage is TRBJ2-5; 14 bases line up with TRBD2. Germline-derived CDR1 and CDR2 are MNHEY and SVGAGI. The CDR3 totals 15 residues. J gave up 5 bases and V 8 bases, and 7 bases lay outside the gene matches. In nucleotides, the CDR3 is TGTGCCAGCGGGAGACTAGCGGGGGGGCAGGAGACCCAGTACTTC. Translated, it gives CASGRLAGGQETQYF.

The J gene is TRBJ1-2, the V gene TRBV5-8; D possibly corresponds to TRBD1 (5 bases). The length of the CDR3 is 14 residues. Germline values: CDR1 SGHTS, CDR2 YDEGEE. V gave up 0 bases and J gave up 8 bases, with 14 bases separating them. The CDR3 protein is CASSLEGRWGGYTF. Here the CDR3 DNA reads TGTGCCAGCAGCTTGGAGGGGAGGTGGGGAGGCTACACCTTC.

V gene TRBV29-1 combines with J gene TRBJ2-5, with D maybe TRBD2 (6 bases). The V and J ends lost 6 bases and 5 bases respectively, with 19 bases between them. The CDR3 is made up of 14 amino acids. The germline gives CDR1 SQVTM, CDR2 ANQGSEA. CDR3 sequence reads: CSVGVIAGGETQYF. In nucleotides, the CDR3 is TGCAGCGTGGGCGTCATTGCTGGGGGGGAGACCCAGTACTTC.

This clone is a singleton in its sample. This chain joins TRBV11-2 and TRBJ2-5, with 10 nucleotides matching TRBD1. Germline V lookup: CDR1 SGHAT, CDR2 FQNNGV. Trimming took 4 bases from V and 3 from J; bases not matched to a gene: 5. The CDR3 is 15 amino acids. CDR3 nucleotides: TGTGCCAGCAGCTCACTAGGGACAGGGGAAGAGACCCAGTACTTC. Its translation: CASSSLGTGEETQYF.

This chain links TRBV2 with TRBJ2-3; the D gene is possibly TRBD2 (6 bases). This CDR3 contains 15 residues. Germline values: CDR1 SNHLY, CDR2 FYNNEI. Trimming took 4 bases from V and 4 from J, leaving 15 bases between them. CDR3 protein: CASSVGLPAADTQYF. DNA for the CDR3: TGTGCCAGCAGTGTGGGACTTCCAGCGGCAGATACGCAGTATTTT. Looking up the rest from reference TRBV2 and TRBJ2-3 gives the full variable domain: EPEVTQTPSHQVTQMGQEVILRCVPISNHLYFYWYRQILGQKVEFLVSFYNNEISEKSEIFDDQFSVERPDGSNFTLKIRSTKLEDSAMYFCASSVGLPAADTQYFGPGTRLTVL.

The chain carries TRBV7-2 and TRBJ2-1; 7 nucleotides match TRBD2. CDR3 length: 17 residues. V was clipped by 3 bases and J by 8 bases; unmatched bases: 16. The germline V gene encodes CDR1 SGHTA and CDR2 FQGNSA. CDR3 sequence reads: CASSLVSGGRLRHEQFF. CDR3 sequence (DNA): TGTGCCAGCAGCTTGGTCTCCGGCGGGAGATTGAGACATGAGCAGTTCTTC. The entire variable domain, with the rest obtained from reference TRBV7-2 and TRBJ2-1, is as follows: GAGVSQSPSNKVTEKGKDVELRCDPISGHTALYWYRQSLGQGLEFLIYFQGNSAPDKSGLPSDRFSAERTGGSVSTLTIQRTQQEDSAVYLCASSLVSGGRLRHEQFFGPGTRLTVL.

The J gene is TRBJ2-5, the V gene TRBV4-1; D is unresolved. Deletions cut 0 bases from V and 2 bases from J, with 7 bases between. Germline CDR1 MGHRA, CDR2 YSYEKL. This CDR3 comprises 14 residues. CDR3 amino acids: CASSQDATQETQYF. As DNA, the CDR3 is TGCGCCAGCAGCCAAGATGCGACACAAGAGACCCAGTACTTC.

The chain links TRBV28 to TRBJ2-3; 8 bases agree with TRBD2. From germline, CDR1 is MDHEN and CDR2 SYDVKM. Germline trimming cut 3 bases from V and 5 bases from J; bases unmatched to any gene: 19. The CDR3 consists of 19 residues. CDR3: CASSFGTINSGNYIDTQYF. CDR3 sequence (DNA): TGTGCCAGCAGTTTCGGGACAATTAATAGCGGGAACTATATAGATACGCAGTATTTT. The full variable domain, in which reference TRBV28 and TRBJ2-3 provide the parts outside the CDR3, is DVKVTQSSRYLVKRTGEKVFLECVQDMDHENMFWYRQDPGLGLRLIYFSYDVKMKEKGDIPEGYSVSREKKERFSLILESASTNQTSMYLCASSFGTINSGNYIDTQYFGPGTRLTVL.

The chain employs TRBV24-1 and TRBJ2-5; 7 positions agree with TRBD2. Trimming removed 0 bases from V and 5 bases from J; junction bases left unmatched: 8. Per germline, CDR1 KGHDR and CDR2 SFDVKD. The CDR3 spans 16 residues. The chain's CDR3 is CATSDLRGRGVETQYF. In DNA form, the CDR3 reads TGTGCCACCAGTGATTTGCGCGGGAGAGGGGTGGAGACCCAGTACTTC.

The chain employs TRBV27 and TRBJ2-1; 10 positions match TRBD2. There are 15 residues in the CDR3. Germline V lookup: CDR1 MNHEY, CDR2 SMNVEV (reference sequence). With 2 bases clipped from V and 4 bases from J, the junction kept 2 bases outside the gene matches. CDR3 DNA: TGTGCCAGCAGTTTAATAGCGGGAGGATACAATGAGCAGTTCTTC. This codes for CASSLIAGGYNEQFF.

This chain uses TRBV5-4 with TRBJ1-2, with 9 bases identical to TRBD1. This CDR3 region has 15 residues. Germline lookup yields CDR1 SGHNT and CDR2 YYREEE (reference sequence). The junction had 6 bases not matched to a gene; V was cut back by 4 bases and J by 2 bases. This CDR3 reads CASSRTGDRNYGYTF. The CDR3 region has the DNA TGTGCCAGCAGCAGGACAGGGGATCGAAACTATGGCTACACCTTC.

The chain uses TRBV5-5 and TRBJ2-7; possibly TRBD2 for D (5 bases). This CDR3 region has 16 residues. V was cut by 7 bases and J by 2 bases, with 22 bases left in between. The germline CDR1 and CDR2 sequences are SGHKS and YYEKEE (reference sequence). CDR3 nucleotide sequence: TGTGCCAGCTACCTTGGGGAGCCCCTACCAACCTACGAGCAGTACTTC. It specifies CASYLGEPLPTYEQYF.

This clone came up once. The chain has TRBV3-1 (or the pseudogene TRBV3-2) and TRBJ2-2; 8 bases are shared with TRBD2. The CDR3 length is 17 residues. Germline lookup yields CDR1 LGHDT and CDR2 YNNKEL (reference sequence). Trimming removed 1 base from V and 3 bases from J; junction bases left unmatched: 7. As DNA, the CDR3 is TGTGCCAGCAGCCAAGCCCCGGCTAGCGGGTACACCGGGGAGCTGTTTTTT. Its protein product is CASSQAPASGYTGELFF.

The chain has TRBV5-1 and TRBJ2-1; 10 bases match TRBD2. CDR3 length equals 15 residues. Germline V gene lookup returns CDR1 SGHRS and CDR2 YFSETQ. V was pared by 0 bases and J by 5 bases, with 2 bases of the junction left unmatched. CDR3 residues: CASSLVLAGNNEQFF. As DNA, the CDR3 is TGCGCCAGCAGCTTGGTACTAGCGGGGAACAATGAGCAGTTCTTC.

This clone was seen a few times. V and J are TRBV7-7 and TRBJ2-1, with 9 nucleotides matching TRBD1. CDR1 SSHAT and CDR2 FNYEAQ come from the germline V gene (reference sequence). The CDR3 sequence is 16 residues long. The junction had 14 bases not matched to a gene; V was cut back by 6 bases and J by 8 bases. The CDR3 coding sequence is TGTGCCAGCAGTCGCCGGGACAGGGAATTGGACGATGAGCAGTTCTTC. Protein sequence: CASSRRDRELDDEQFF.

In this sample, this clone turned up a few times. The chain carries TRBV4-2 and TRBJ1-6; D not resolved. Germline-derived CDR1 and CDR2 are LGHNA and YNFKEQ. The CDR3 totals 16 residues. Trimming removed 1 base from V and 7 bases from J, with 14 bases in between. The CDR3 DNA follows: TGTGCCAGCAGCCAAGTATGGAGTGTAAGGAATTCACCCCTCCACTTT. It specifies CASSQVWSVRNSPLHF.

This chain joins TRBV9 and TRBJ2-1; D unclear. CDR1 and CDR2 (germline): SGDLS, YYNGEE. Trimming took off 1 base at V and 8 bases at J, with 19 bases between the two ends. The CDR3 spans 16 residues. The DNA of the CDR3 is TGTGCCAGCAGCGTATTTGTGATCCAGGATTTGGATGAGCAGTTCTTC. It yields the protein CASSVFVIQDLDEQFF.

The chain employs TRBV29-1 and TRBJ2-3, with 7 bases that match TRBD1. The CDR3 is 14 amino acids. Germline V gives CDR1 SQVTM, CDR2 ANQGSEA. V lost 6 bases and J lost 2; bases outside the gene matches: 8. CDR3 in amino acids: CSVARQGNTDTQYF. Written as DNA, the CDR3 is TGCAGCGTCGCCCGACAGGGAAACACAGATACGCAGTATTTT.

This clone is a singleton in its sample. This chain links TRBV6-5 with TRBJ2-5, with 7 bases identical to TRBD1. CDR3 size: 14 residues. Germline V CDR1 and CDR2: MNHEY, SVGAGI. V shed 2 bases and J 7 bases; nucleotides not matched to a gene: 7. CDR3: CASSYDLTGLTQYF. CDR3 sequence (DNA): TGTGCCAGCAGTTACGACTTGACAGGGTTGACCCAGTACTTC.

The chain is built from TRBV11-2 and TRBJ2-7; D ambiguous. With 0 bases removed from V and 4 bases from J, the gap between germline ends came to 7 bases. The CDR3 spans 13 residues. Germline V gene lookup returns CDR1 SGHAT and CDR2 FQNNGV. In DNA form, the CDR3 reads TGTGCCAGCAGCTTAGATCGCGGTTACGAGCAGTACTTC. This sequence encodes CASSLDRGYEQYF.

The chain employs TRBV28 and TRBJ1-2, with 9 bases fitting TRBD1. The CDR3 contains 14 residues. J gave up 6 bases and V 2 bases, and 4 bases lay outside the gene matches. CDR1 and CDR2 from the germline V gene are MDHEN and SYDVKM. CDR3 sequence reads: CASSLGQGSDGYTF. The CDR3 nucleotides read TGTGCCAGCAGTTTAGGACAGGGGAGTGATGGCTACACCTTC.

V and J are TRBV18 and TRBJ1-1; TRBD1 might be the D (5 bases). The CDR3 has 13 amino acids. Germline CDR1 KGHSH, CDR2 LQKENI. Deletions cut 8 bases from V and 3 bases from J, with 13 bases between. The CDR3 loop reads CASTIQGYTEAFF. CDR3 coding DNA: TGTGCCAGCACAATCCAGGGTTACACTGAAGCTTTCTTT.

The V gene is TRBV5-1, the J gene TRBJ1-5; D ambiguous. Germline V lookup: CDR1 SGHRS, CDR2 YFSETQ. There are 16 residues in the CDR3. V gave up 0 bases and J gave up 0 bases, with 10 bases separating them. The CDR3 spells CASSLGGYTSNQPQHF. CDR3 sequence (DNA): TGCGCCAGCAGCTTGGGAGGGTACACTAGCAATCAGCCCCAGCATTTT.

The V gene is TRBV7-3, the J gene TRBJ2-2, with 13 bases identical to TRBD2. In germline, CDR1 is SGHTA, CDR2 FQGTGA. This CDR3 comprises 18 residues. With 3 bases clipped from V and 0 bases from J, the junction kept 4 bases outside the gene matches. The CDR3 DNA reads as TGTGCCAGCAGCTTCGGACTAGCGGGAGCAGCGAACACCGGGGAGCTGTTTTTT. It is translated as CASSFGLAGAANTGELFF. Full variable domain (missing parts from reference TRBV7-3 and TRBJ2-2): GAGVSQTPSNKVTEKGKYVELRCDPISGHTALYWYRQSLGQGPEFLIYFQGTGAADDSGLPNDRFFAVRPEGSVSTLKIQRTERGDSAVYLCASSFGLAGAANTGELFFGEGSRLTVL.

CDR3 protein: CASSFRVGQGADTEAFF. Written as DNA, the CDR3 is TGTGCCAGCAGCTTTAGGGTTGGACAGGGGGCGGACACTGAAGCTTTCTTT. The rearrangement uses TRBV7-2 and TRBJ1-1, with 11 bases matching TRBD1. Germline CDR1 and CDR2: SGHTA and FQGNSA. The ends lost 3 bases at V and 3 bases at J; junction bases unmatched: 9. The CDR3 extends over 17 amino acids. The entire variable domain, with the rest obtained from reference TRBV7-2 and TRBJ1-1, is as follows: GAGVSQSPSNKVTEKGKDVELRCDPISGHTALYWYRQSLGQGLEFLIYFQGNSAPDKSGLPSDRFSAERTGGSVSTLTIQRTQQEDSAVYLCASSFRVGQGADTEAFFGQGTRLTVV.

CDR3 DNA sequence: TGTGCCACCAGTGATTTGGTGTCGGGTTTTAGCACAGATACGCAGTATTTT. Encoded protein: CATSDLVSGFSTDTQYF. V and J are TRBV24-1 and TRBJ2-3; D gene ambiguous. This CDR3 region has 17 residues. Germline V gene lookup returns CDR1 KGHDR and CDR2 SFDVKD. V dropped 0 bases and J dropped 0 bases, with 12 bases sitting between them.